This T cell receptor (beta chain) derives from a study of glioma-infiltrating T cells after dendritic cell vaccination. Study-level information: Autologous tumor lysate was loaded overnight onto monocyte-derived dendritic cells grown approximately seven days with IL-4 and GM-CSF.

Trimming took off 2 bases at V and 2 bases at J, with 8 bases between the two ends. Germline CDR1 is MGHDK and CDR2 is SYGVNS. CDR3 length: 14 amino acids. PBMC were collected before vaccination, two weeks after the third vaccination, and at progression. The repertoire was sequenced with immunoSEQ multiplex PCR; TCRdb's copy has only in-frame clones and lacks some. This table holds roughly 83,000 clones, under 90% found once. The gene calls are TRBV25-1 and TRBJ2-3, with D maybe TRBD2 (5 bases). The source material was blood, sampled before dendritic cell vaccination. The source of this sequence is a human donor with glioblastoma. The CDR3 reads CASSEPGLTDTQYF. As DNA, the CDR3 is TGTGCCAGCAGTGAACCCGGACTCACAGATACGCAGTATTTT.